This is a list of T cell receptor beta chains from one sample in a study of identifying expanded T cells in peripheral blood. Method: immunoSEQ multiplex PCR; TCRdb's copy keeps in-frame clones and lacks some. Of around 100,000 clones in the sample, around 85% were seen once. The sequenced material came from blood. These TCRs come from a person aged 18 to 70 in good health. Each CDR3 is given without its conserved first and last residue. Fields, in order: V gene, CDR3 length, clone size, J gene, CDR3 protein. Clone size, where shown, is once, few, many, or a class for clones that have expanded.

TRBV7-2	14	once	TRBJ1-2	ASSVSNGQPGKGYT
TRBV27	11	few	TRBJ1-6	ASSWDSNSPLH
TRBV7-9	11	NA	TRBJ1-5	ASSLGEGVSQH
TRBV2	12	NA	TRBJ2-3	ASSGVSSTDTQY
TRBV4-3	15	once	TRBJ2-2	ASSQDMRAANTGELF
TRBV16	13	NA	TRBJ2-7	ASSQQGTGGGEQY
TRBV25-1	12	NA	TRBJ2-7	ASSEYTSRDEQY
TRBV30	11	NA	TRBJ2-7	AWSYGGLGEQY
TRBV9	11	once	TRBJ2-5	ASSVGLRETQY
TRBV7-2	13	once	TRBJ2-5	ASSLWGGLGETQY
TRBV4-3	15	NA	TRBJ1-3	ASRKYDPLTTGRTIY
TRBV7-2	12	NA	TRBJ1-5	ASSFIGAGQPQH
TRBV30	10	once	NA	AWSLGYYEQY
TRBV18	11	few	TRBJ2-7	ASSLSTAREQY
TRBV9	13	NA	TRBJ2-7	ASSVEGGYSYEQY
TRBV13	13	NA	TRBJ2-7	ASVLAGGPRYEQY
TRBV4-1	11	once	TRBJ2-1	ASSQVLAYEQF
TRBV29-1	12	NA	TRBJ1-3	SVTGGGYGNTIY
TRBV28	16	NA	TRBJ1-2	ASSLAGTANEARYGYT
TRBV27	12	NA	NA	ASGGGLRYYEQY
TRBV30	11	NA	TRBJ1-6	AWGTGGTSPLH
TRBV7-6	11	NA	TRBJ2-4	ASSLGAKNIQY
TRBV4-1	13	once	TRBJ1-2	ASSQDERGLGGYT
TRBV5-1	12	NA	TRBJ2-7	ASSSSGGRSEQY
TRBV19	13	NA	TRBJ1-4	ASSPSTGGNEKLF
TRBV7-2	17	NA	TRBJ1-6	ASSRDGPPGRSYNSPLH
TRBV4-3	12	NA	TRBJ2-7	ASSAGSGAYEQY